This T cell receptor beta chain was observed in a study of T cell changes during pregnancy in multiple sclerosis. Trimming shortened V by 4 bases and J by 2 bases, and 8 bases separated the two germline ends. The CDR3 is 13 amino acids. The germline gives CDR1 MDHEN, CDR2 SYDVKM. TCRdb keeps only in-frame clones here, not all; method: immunoSEQ multiplex PCR. The sample consists of 35,000 to 50,000 clones, 88% of them appearing once. The sequence was collected from a female donor with multiple sclerosis, enrolled in a pregnancy study. This chain joins TRBV28 and TRBJ1-2; D call uncertain. The sequences come from CD4+ T cells from peripheral blood mononuclear cells, collected in the second trimester of pregnancy. The CDR3 spells CASSWSRNYGYTF. The CDR3 bases are TGTGCCAGCAGTTGGTCCAGGAACTATGGCTACACCTTC.